A selection of T cell receptor beta chains follows, all from one sample in a study of monozygotic twins with inflammatory bowel disease. TCRdb reprocessed the 5' RACE reads, with one entry per CDR3 protein and no DNA. The sample shows over 150,000 distinct CDR3 sequences, and 2.8% sits with its ten largest clones. Material for sequencing was blood. Receptors were obtained from a human donor with ulcerative colitis or Crohn's disease, or a healthy co-twin of an affected twin (not recorded which). CDR3s include the opening cysteine and the closing phenylalanine or tryptophan.

J gene	V gene	CDR3 protein
TRBJ2-1	TRBV5-1	CASSLGSGYNEQFF
TRBJ2-7	TRBV29-1	CSAGLAGFYEQYF
TRBJ1-1	TRBV28	CASSTWTGMNTEAFF
TRBJ2-1	TRBV11-2	CASRVYNEQFF
TRBJ2-2	TRBV24-1	CATSAPFGQNTGELFF
TRBJ2-1	TRBV29-1	CSVRTSGTPWDEQFF
TRBJ2-1	TRBV5-5	CASSRGGKTYNEQFF
TRBJ2-1	TRBV4-3	CASSQDTTSGSYNEQFF
TRBJ1-2	TRBV5-1	CASSLVSGVYGYTF
TRBJ2-6	TRBV19	CASSILGTGANVLTF
TRBJ2-2	TRBV5-4	CASSSLGTGELFF
TRBJ2-1	TRBV24-1	CATSDRLRDNNEQFF
TRBJ2-7	TRBV28	CATIGLAGVYEQYF
TRBJ1-5	TRBV6-6	CASSSGGGQPQHF
TRBJ2-5	TRBV4-1	CASSQESNGFGETQYF
TRBJ2-3	TRBV5-1	CASRTGTGVTDTQYF
TRBJ2-7	TRBV12-3/TRBV12-4	CASSKGVSYEQYF
TRBJ1-5	TRBV27	CASSGTGAQPQHF
TRBJ2-1	TRBV12-3/TRBV12-4	CASRLTSGRANEQFF
TRBJ2-5	TRBV12-3/TRBV12-4	CASSPNVAGVLETQYF
TRBJ2-5	TRBV7-6	CASSSVRWGSGETQYF
TRBJ2-7	TRBV7-8	CASSLFGTSDEQYF